This entry concerns a single T cell receptor beta chain. The antigen is undetermined. The data were obtained in a study of shared clonotypes between healthy human individuals. The assay ran at deep level. TCRdb keeps only in-frame clones here, not all; method: immunoSEQ multiplex PCR. The table shows over 2 million clones, with approximately 94% occurring only once. Study results and limitations: Sharing across a handful of donors was seen in 4% to 5.5% of naive CD4 clonotypes. An effect of sequencing depth on clonotype sharing among donors was expected.

The CDR3 is made up of 14 amino acids. The ends lost 4 bases at V and 6 bases at J; junction bases unmatched: 8. The germline V gene has CDR1 MGHRA and CDR2 YSYEKL. CD45RO-negative, CCR7-positively selected cells formed the naive CD8 fraction, excluding terminally differentiated effector memory CD45RA+ cells. The sample taken for sequencing was naive CD8+ T cells sorted from blood. This TCR came from a man aged 18 to 35 in good health. The rearrangement joins TRBV4-1 to TRBJ2-7; 8 bases are a match to TRBD1. DNA of the CDR3: TGCGCCAGCAGCCCAGTAGGACAGGGAAGCGAGCAGTACTTC. It specifies CASSPVGQGSEQYF.